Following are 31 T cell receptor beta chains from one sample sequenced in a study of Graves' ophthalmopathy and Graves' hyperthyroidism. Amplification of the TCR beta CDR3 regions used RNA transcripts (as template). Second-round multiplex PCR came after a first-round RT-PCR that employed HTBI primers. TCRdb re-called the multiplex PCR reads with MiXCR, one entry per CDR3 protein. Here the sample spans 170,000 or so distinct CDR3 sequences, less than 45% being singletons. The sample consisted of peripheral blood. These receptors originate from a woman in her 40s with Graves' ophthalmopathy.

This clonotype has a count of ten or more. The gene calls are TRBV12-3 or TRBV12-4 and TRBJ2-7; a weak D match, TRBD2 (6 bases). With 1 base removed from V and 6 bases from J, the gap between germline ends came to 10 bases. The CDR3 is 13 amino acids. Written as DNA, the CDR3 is TGTGCCAGCAGTTTAGTTGCCGGGGGCGAGCAGTACTTC. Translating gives CASSLVAGGEQYF.

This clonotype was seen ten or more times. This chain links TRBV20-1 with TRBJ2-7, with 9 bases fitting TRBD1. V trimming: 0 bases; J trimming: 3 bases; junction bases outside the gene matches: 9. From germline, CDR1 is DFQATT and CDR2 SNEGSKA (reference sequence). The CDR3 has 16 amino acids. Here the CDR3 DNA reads TGCAGTGCTAGAGATAACCGTGGACAGGGGAACTACGAGCAGTACTTC. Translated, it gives CSARDNRGQGNYEQYF.

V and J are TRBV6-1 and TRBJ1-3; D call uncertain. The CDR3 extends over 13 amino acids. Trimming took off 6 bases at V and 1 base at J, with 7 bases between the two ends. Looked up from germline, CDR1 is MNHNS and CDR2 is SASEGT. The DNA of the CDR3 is TGTGCCAGCAGGGCTGTTTCTGGAAACACCATATATTTT. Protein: CASRAVSGNTIYF.

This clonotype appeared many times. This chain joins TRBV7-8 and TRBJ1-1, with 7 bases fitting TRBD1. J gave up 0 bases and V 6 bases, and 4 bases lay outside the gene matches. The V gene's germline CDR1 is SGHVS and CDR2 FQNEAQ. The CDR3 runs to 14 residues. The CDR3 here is CASRVGTVNTEAFF. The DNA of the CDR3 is TGTGCCAGCAGGGTCGGGACAGTGAACACTGAAGCTTTCTTT. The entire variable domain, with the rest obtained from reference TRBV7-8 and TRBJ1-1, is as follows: GAGVSQSPRYKVAKRGQDVALRCDPISGHVSLFWYQQALGQGPEFLTYFQNEAQLDKSGLPSDRFFAERPEGSVSTLKIQRTQQEDSAVYLCASRVGTVNTEAFFGQGTRLTVV.

The CDR3 region has the DNA TGCGCCAGCAGTGAACTAGCGGGGACCGGGGAGCTGTTTTTT. It is translated as CASSELAGTGELFF. V gene TRBV10-2 combines with J gene TRBJ2-2, with 10 bases matching TRBD2. This CDR3 region has 14 residues. With 3 bases clipped from V and 5 bases from J, the junction kept 0 bases outside the gene matches. Germline CDR1 reads WSHSY; CDR2 reads SAAADI.

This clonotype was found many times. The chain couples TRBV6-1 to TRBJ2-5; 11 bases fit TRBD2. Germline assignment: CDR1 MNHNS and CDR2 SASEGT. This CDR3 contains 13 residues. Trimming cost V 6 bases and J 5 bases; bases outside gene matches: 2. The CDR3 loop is CASRRTSGETQYF. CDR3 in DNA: TGTGCCAGCAGAAGGACTAGCGGGGAGACCCAGTACTTC.

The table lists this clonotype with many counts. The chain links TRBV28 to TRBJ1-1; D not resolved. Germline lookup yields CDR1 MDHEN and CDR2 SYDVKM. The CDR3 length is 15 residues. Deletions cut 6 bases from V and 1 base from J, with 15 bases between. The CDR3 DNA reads TGTGCCAGCAGCCAACCTCAGAGTGGGAACACTGAAGCTTTCTTT. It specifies CASSQPQSGNTEAFF.

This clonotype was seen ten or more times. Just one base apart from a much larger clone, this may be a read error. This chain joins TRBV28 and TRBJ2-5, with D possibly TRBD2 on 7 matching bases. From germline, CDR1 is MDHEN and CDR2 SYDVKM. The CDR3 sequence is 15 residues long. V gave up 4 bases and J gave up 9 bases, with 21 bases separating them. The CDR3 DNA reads TGTGCCAGCAGTTCACCTCCGACAGGTCGGGAGGCCCAGTACTTC. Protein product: CASSSPPTGREAQYF. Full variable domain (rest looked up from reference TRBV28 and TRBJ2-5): DVKVTQSSRYLVKRTGEKVFLECVQDMDHENMFWYRQDPGLGLRLIYFSYDVKMKEKGDIPEGYSVSREKKERFSLILESASTNQTSMYLCASSSPPTGREAQYFGPGTRLLVL.

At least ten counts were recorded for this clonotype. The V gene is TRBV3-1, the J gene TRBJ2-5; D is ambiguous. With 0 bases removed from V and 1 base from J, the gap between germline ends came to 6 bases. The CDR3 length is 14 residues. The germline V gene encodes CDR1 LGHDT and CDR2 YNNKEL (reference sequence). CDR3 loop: CASSQEFLQETQYF. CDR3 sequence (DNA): TGTGCCAGCAGCCAAGAGTTTCTCCAAGAGACCCAGTACTTC.

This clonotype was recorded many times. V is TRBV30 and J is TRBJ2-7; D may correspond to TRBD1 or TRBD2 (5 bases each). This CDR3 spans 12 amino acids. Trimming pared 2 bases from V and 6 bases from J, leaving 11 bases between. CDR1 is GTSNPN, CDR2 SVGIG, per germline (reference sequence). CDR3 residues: CAWSFSGTEQYF. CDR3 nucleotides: TGTGCCTGGAGTTTCTCAGGGACCGAGCAGTACTTC.

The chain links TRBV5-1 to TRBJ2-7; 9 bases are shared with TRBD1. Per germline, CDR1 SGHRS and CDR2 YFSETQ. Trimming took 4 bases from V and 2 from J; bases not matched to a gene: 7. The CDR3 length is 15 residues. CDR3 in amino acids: CASSILGTGPYEQYF. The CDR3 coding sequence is TGCGCCAGCAGCATACTTGGGACAGGGCCCTACGAGCAGTACTTC. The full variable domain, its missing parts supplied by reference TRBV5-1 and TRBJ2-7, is KAGVTQTPRYLIKTRGQQVTLSCSPISGHRSVSWYQQTPGQGLQFLFEYFSETQRNKGNFPGRFSGRQFSNSRSEMNVSTLELGDSALYLCASSILGTGPYEQYFGPGTRLTVT.

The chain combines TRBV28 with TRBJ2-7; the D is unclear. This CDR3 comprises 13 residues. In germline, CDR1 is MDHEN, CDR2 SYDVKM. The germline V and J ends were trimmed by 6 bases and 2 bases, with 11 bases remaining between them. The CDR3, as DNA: TGTGCCAGCAGGAGGACCGATACCTACGAGCAGTACTTC. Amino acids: CASRRTDTYEQYF.

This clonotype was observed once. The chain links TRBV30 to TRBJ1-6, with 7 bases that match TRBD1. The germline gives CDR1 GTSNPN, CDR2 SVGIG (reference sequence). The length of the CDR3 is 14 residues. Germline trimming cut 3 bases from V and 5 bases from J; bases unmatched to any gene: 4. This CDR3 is CAWSSGQDNSPLHF. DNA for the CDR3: TGTGCCTGGAGCTCAGGACAGGATAATTCACCCCTCCACTTT.

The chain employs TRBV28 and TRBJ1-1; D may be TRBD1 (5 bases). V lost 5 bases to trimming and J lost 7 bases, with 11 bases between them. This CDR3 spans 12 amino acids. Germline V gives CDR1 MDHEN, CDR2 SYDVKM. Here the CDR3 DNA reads TGTGCCAGCAGTGACGGGGGGGGTGAAGCTTTCTTT. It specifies CASSDGGGEAFF.

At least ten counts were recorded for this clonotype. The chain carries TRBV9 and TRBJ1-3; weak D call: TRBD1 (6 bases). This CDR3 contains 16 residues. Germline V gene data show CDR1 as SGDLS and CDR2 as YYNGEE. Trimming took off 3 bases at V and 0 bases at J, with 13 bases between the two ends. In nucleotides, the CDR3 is TGTGCCAGCAGCGGTGCCGGGACATTCTCTGGAAACACCATATATTTT. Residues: CASSGAGTFSGNTIYF.

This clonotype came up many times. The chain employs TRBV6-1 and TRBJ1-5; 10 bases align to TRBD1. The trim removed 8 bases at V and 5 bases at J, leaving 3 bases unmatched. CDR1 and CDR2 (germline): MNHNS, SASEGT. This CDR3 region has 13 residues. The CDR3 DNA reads TGTGCCAGCCTAGGACAGGGGGATCAGCCCCAGCATTTT. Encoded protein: CASLGQGDQPQHF.

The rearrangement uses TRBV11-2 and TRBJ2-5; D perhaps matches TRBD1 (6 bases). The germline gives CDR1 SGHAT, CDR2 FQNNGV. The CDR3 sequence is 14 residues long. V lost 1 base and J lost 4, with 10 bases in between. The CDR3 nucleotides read TGTGCCAGCAGCTTAGGCAGGGGAGCAGAGACCCAGTACTTC. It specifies CASSLGRGAETQYF.

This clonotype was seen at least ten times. The CDR3 loop is CSARQGGYTEAFF. Here the CDR3 DNA reads TGCAGTGCTAGACAAGGGGGGTACACTGAAGCTTTCTTT. The V call is TRBV20-1, the J call TRBJ1-1; possibly TRBD1 for D (6 bases). V dropped 2 bases and J dropped 3 bases, with 10 bases sitting between them. Germline V gene data show CDR1 as DFQATT and CDR2 as SNEGSKA (reference sequence). The CDR3 is 13 amino acids.

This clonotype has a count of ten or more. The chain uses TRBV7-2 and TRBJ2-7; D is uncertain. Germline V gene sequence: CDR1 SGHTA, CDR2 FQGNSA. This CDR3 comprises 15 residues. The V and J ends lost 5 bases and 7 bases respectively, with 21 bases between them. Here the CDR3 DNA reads TGTGCCAGCAGCATAACATTCGGCGGCTTGAGGGAGCAGTACTTC. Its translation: CASSITFGGLREQYF.

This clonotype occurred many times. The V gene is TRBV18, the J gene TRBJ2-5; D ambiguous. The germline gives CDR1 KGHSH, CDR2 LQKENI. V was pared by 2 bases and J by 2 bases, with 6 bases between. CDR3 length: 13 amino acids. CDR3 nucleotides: TGTGCCAGCTCACCAGCGGAACAAGAGACCCAGTACTTC. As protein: CASSPAEQETQYF.

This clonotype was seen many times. CDR3 sequence: CASSLTLATYEQYF. The CDR3 coding sequence is TGTGCCAGCAGTTTAACACTAGCGACCTACGAGCAGTACTTC. The genes are TRBV28 and TRBJ2-7, with TRBD2 identical over 7 bases. The CDR3 covers 14 residues. V was clipped by 2 bases and J by 2 bases; unmatched bases: 3. CDR1 MDHEN and CDR2 SYDVKM come from the germline V gene.

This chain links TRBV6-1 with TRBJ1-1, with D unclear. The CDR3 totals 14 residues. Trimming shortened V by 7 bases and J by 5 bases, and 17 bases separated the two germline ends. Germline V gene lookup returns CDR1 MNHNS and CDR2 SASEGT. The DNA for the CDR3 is TGTGCCAGCATCTACGACGTGTGGCCTACTGAAGCTTTCTTT. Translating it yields CASIYDVWPTEAFF.

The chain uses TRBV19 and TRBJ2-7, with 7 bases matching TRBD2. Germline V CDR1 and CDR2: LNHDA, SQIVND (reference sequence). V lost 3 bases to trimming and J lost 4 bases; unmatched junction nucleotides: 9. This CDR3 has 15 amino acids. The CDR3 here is CASSMGLAVQYEQYF. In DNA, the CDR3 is TGTGCCAGTAGTATGGGCCTAGCGGTCCAATACGAGCAGTACTTC. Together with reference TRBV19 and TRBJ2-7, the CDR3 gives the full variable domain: DGGITQSPKYLFRKEGQNVTLSCEQNLNHDAMYWYRQDPGQGLRLIYYSQIVNDFQKGDIAEGYSVSREKKESFPLTVTSAQKNPTAFYLCASSMGLAVQYEQYFGPGTRLTVT.

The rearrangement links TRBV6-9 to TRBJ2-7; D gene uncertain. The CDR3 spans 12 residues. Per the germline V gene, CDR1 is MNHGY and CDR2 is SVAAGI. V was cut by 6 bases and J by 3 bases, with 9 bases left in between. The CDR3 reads CASRTDGYEQYF. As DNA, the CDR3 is TGTGCCAGCAGGACCGACGGCTACGAGCAGTACTTC.

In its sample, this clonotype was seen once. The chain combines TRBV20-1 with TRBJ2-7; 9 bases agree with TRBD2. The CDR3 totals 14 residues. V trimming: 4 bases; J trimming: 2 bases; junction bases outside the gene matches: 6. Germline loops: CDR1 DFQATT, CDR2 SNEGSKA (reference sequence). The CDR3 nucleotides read TGCAGTGCTACCCCGCTAGCGGGACCCTACGAGCAGTACTTC. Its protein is CSATPLAGPYEQYF.

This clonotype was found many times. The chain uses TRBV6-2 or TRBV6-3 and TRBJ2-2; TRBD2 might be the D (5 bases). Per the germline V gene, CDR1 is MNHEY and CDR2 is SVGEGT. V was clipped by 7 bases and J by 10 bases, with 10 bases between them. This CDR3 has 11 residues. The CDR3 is CASTPGSELFF. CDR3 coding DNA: TGTGCCAGCACCCCGGGATCGGAGCTGTTTTTT.

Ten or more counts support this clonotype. CDR3 sequence: CAISGGPSRQGQQETQYF. CDR3 nucleotides: TGTGCCATCAGTGGGGGCCCATCTAGACAGGGGCAACAAGAGACCCAGTACTTC. The chain employs TRBV10-3 and TRBJ2-5, with 8 bases aligning to TRBD1. The CDR3 has 18 residues. The V and J ends lost 4 bases and 2 bases, in that order; junction bases with no gene match: 15. From germline, CDR1 is ENHRY and CDR2 SYGVKD.

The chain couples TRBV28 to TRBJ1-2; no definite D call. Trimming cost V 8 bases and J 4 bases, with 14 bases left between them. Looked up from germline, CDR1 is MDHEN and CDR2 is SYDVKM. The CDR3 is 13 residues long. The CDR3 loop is CASGSVAVYGYTF. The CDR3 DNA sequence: TGTGCCAGCGGATCCGTGGCCGTCTATGGCTACACCTTC.

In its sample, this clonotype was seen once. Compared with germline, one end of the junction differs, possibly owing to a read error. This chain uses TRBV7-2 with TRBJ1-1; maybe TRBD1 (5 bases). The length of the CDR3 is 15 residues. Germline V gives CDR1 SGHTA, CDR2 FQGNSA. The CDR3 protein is CASSPSRFGGIEAFF. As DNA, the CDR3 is TGCGCCAGCAGCCCCTCTCGGTTCGGGGGGATTGAAGCTTTCTTT.

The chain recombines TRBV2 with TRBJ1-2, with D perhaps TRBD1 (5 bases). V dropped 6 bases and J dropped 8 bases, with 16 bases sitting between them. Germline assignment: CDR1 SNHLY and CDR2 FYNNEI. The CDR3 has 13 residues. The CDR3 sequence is CASSVRVKEGYTF. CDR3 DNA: TGTGCCAGCAGCGTCAGGGTGAAGGAGGGCTACACCTTC.

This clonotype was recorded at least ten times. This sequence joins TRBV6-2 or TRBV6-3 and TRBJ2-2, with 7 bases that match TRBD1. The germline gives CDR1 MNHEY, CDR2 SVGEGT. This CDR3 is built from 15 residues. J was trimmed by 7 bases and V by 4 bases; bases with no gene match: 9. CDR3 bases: TGTGCCAGCAGTTCCCTAGGGGGCGCGTACGGGGAGCTGTTTTTT. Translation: CASSSLGGAYGELFF.